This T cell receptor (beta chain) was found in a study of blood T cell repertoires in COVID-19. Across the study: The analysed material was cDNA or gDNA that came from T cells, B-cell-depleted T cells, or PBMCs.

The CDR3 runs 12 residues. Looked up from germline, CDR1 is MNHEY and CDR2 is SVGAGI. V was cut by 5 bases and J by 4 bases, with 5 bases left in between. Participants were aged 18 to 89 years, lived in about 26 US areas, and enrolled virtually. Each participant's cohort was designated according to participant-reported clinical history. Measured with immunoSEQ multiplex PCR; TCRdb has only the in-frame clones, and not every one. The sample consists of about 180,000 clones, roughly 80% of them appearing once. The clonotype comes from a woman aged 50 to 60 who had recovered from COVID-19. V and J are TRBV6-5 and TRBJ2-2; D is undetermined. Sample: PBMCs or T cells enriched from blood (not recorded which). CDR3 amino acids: CASSPSTGELFF. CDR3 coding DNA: TGTGCCAGCAGTCCGAGCACCGGGGAGCTGTTTTTT.